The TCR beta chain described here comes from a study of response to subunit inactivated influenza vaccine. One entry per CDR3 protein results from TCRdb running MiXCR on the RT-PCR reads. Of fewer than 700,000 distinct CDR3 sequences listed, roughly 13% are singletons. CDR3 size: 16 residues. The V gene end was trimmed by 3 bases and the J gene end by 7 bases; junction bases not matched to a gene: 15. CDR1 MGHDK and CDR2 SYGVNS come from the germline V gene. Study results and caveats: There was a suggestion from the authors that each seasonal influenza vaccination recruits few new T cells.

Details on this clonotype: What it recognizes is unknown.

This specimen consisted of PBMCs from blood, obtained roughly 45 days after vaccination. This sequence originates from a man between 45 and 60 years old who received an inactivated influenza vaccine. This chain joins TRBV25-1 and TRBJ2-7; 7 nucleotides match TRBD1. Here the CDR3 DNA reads TGTGCCAGCAGTGATAGCCCGGACAGGCCTAAGGGTGAGCAGTACTTC. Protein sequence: CASSDSPDRPKGEQYF.